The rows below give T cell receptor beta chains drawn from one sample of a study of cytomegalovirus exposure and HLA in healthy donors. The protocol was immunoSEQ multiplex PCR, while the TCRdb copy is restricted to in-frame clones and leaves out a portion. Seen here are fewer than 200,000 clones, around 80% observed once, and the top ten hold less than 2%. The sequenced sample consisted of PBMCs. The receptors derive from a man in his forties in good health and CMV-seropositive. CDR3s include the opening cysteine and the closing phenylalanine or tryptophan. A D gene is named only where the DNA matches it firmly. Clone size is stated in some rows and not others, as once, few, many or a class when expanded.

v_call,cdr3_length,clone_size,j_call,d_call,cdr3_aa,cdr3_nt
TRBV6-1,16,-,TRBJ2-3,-,CASSESSRFGTDTQYF,TGTGCCAGCAGTGAATCGTCCAGGTTCGGCACAGATACGCAGTATTTT
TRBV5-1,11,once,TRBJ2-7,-,CASSSSNEQYF,TGCGCCAGCAGCTCGTCTAACGAGCAGTACTTC
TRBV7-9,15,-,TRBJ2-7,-,CASSPTGLSSYEQYF,TGTGCCAGCAGCCCTACCGGACTTAGCTCCTACGAGCAGTACTTC
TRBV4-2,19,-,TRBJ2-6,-,CASSQEAASPLPGANVLTF,TGTGCCAGCAGCCAAGAGGCGGCCTCGCCATTACCTGGGGCCAACGTCCTGACTTTC
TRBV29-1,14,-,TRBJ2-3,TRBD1,CSVDRGLSTDTQYF,TGCAGCGTTGACAGGGGGCTTAGCACAGATACGCAGTATTTT
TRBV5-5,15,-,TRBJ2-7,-,CASSLDRRSSYEQYF,TGTGCCAGCAGCCTCGACAGAAGGAGCTCCTACGAGCAGTACTTC
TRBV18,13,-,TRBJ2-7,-,CASAAGQTYEQYF,TGTGCCAGCGCGGCGGGACAGACCTACGAGCAGTACTTC
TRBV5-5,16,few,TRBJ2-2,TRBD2,CASSLSGRAVAGELFF,TGTGCCAGCAGCTTAAGCGGGAGGGCCGTGGCCGGGGAGCTGTTTTTT
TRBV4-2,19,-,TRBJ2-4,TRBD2,CASSQDWSSGMGAKNIQYF,TGTGCCAGCAGCCAAGATTGGTCTAGCGGGATGGGGGCCAAAAACATTCAGTACTTC
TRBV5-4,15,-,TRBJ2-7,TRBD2,CASSDRASGSYEQYF,TGTGCCAGCAGCGATAGGGCTAGCGGATCCTACGAGCAGTACTTC
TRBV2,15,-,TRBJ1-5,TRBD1,CASSFDRVLNQPQHF,TGTGCCAGCAGTTTCGACAGGGTTCTGAATCAGCCCCAGCATTTT
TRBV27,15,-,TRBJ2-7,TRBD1,CASSLIYRGLSEQYF,TGTGCCAGCAGTTTAATTTACAGGGGGCTCAGCGAGCAGTACTTC
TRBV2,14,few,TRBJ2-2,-,CASSEVRGIGELFF,TGTGCCAGCAGTGAGGTCCGGGGAATCGGGGAGCTGTTTTTT
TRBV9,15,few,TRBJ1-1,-,CASSVAQGAQGESFF,-
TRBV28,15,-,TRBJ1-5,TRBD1,CASTKTGYSNQPQHF,TGTGCCAGCACCAAGACAGGGTATAGCAATCAGCCCCAGCATTTT
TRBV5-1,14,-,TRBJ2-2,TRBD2,CASSFSGIAGELFF,TGCGCCAGCAGCTTTAGCGGGATCGCCGGGGAGCTGTTTTTT
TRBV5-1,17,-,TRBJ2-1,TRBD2,CASSLNVALAGHNEQFF,TGCGCCAGCAGCCTCAACGTGGCACTAGCGGGACACAATGAGCAGTTCTTC
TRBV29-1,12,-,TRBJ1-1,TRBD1,CSVLTGGTEAFF,TGCAGCGTTCTGACAGGGGGCACTGAAGCTTTCTTT
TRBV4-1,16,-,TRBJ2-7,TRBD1,CASSQYRGVSSYEQYF,TGCGCCAGCAGCCAATACAGGGGGGTGAGCTCCTACGAGCAGTACTTC
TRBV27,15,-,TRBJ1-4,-,CASSLGGASNEKLFF,TGTGCCAGCAGTTTAGGGGGGGCGTCGAATGAAAAACTGTTTTTT
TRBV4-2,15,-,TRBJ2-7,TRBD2,CASSQVAGEAYEQYF,TGTGCCAGCAGCCAAGTCGCGGGAGAGGCCTACGAGCAGTACTTC
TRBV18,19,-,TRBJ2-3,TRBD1,CASSPIRQGAPSSTDTQYF,TGTGCCAGCTCTCCCATTAGACAGGGGGCACCTTCTAGCACAGATACGCAGTATTTT
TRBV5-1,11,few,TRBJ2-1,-,CASSEADEQFF,TGCGCCAGCAGCGAGGCTGATGAGCAGTTCTTC
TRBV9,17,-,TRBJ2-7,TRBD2,CASSVKSGSLRPNEQYF,TGTGCCAGCAGCGTAAAAAGCGGGAGCCTTCGTCCTAACGAGCAGTACTTC
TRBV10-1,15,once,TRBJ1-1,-,CASSDRQAPNTEAFF,TGCGCCAGCAGTGATCGACAGGCGCCGAACACTGAAGCTTTCTTT
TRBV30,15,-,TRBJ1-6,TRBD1,CAWRTGSSYNSPLHF,TGTGCCTGGAGGACAGGGAGCTCCTATAATTCACCCCTCCACTTT
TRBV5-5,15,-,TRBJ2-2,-,CASSLGGGQGGELFF,TGTGCCAGCAGCTTGGGGGGAGGCCAGGGCGGGGAGCTGTTTTTT
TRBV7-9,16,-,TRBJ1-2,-,CASSLVEITINYGYTF,TGTGCCAGCAGCTTAGTGGAGATTACCATAAACTATGGCTACACCTTC
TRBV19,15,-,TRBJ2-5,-,CASSMEGGIQETQYF,TGTGCCAGTAGTATGGAAGGGGGTATCCAAGAGACCCAGTACTTC
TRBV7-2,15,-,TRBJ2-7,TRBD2,CASSPHSGRLGLQYF,TGTGCCAGCAGCCCCCACAGCGGGAGGCTCGGCTTGCAGTACTTC
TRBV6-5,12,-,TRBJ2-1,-,CASSWGPGEQFF,TGTGCCAGCAGTTGGGGCCCTGGTGAGCAGTTCTTC
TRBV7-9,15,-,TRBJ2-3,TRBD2,CASSLGLAGTDTQYF,TGTGCCAGCAGCTTGGGCCTAGCGGGGACAGATACGCAGTATTTT
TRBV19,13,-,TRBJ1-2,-,CATAESLFHGYTF,TGTGCCACGGCGGAAAGCTTGTTCCATGGCTACACCTTC
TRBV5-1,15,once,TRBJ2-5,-,CASSTMGGFGETQYF,TGCGCCAGCAGCACTATGGGGGGTTTTGGAGAGACCCAGTACTTC
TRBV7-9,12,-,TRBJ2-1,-,CASSSLRNEQFF,TGTGCCAGCAGCTCTCTCCGGAATGAGCAGTTCTTC